This is a list of T cell receptor beta chains from one sample in a study of T cell responses to AZD1222 COVID-19 vaccine. Method: immunoSEQ multiplex PCR; TCRdb's copy keeps in-frame clones and lacks some. The table has some 180,000 clones, roughly 88% seen once; the top ten hold about 0.49%. The sequenced sample was peripheral blood, obtained on day 0 of AZD1222 vaccination. The receptor source for this set is an adult in good health. CDR3s include the opening cysteine and the closing phenylalanine or tryptophan. The order of the fields is clone size, J gene, V gene, D gene, CDR3 protein, CDR3 DNA. The D gene is left open where the match is weak. For some rows the clone size is stated as once, few or many, or as a class when expanded; others skip it.

NA	TRBJ1-4	TRBV19	TRBD1	CASKVQGSNEKLFF	TGTGCCAGTAAGGTACAGGGGTCGAATGAAAAACTGTTTTTT
NA	TRBJ2-5	TRBV10-3	NA	CAISVWGQETQYF	TGTGCCATCAGTGTCTGGGGGCAAGAGACCCAGTACTTC
NA	TRBJ1-1	TRBV13	TRBD1	CASSLGRGGWTEAFF	TGTGCCAGCAGCTTAGGCCGAGGGGGCTGGACTGAAGCTTTCTTT
NA	TRBJ2-5	TRBV2	NA	CAMQGPFQETQYF	TGTGCCATGCAGGGGCCTTTCCAAGAGACCCAGTACTTC
NA	TRBJ2-3	TRBV23-1	NA	CASSQVGRATDTQYF	TGCGCCAGCAGTCAGGTGGGCAGGGCCACAGATACGCAGTATTTT
once	TRBJ2-7	TRBV5-4	NA	CASSLGGYEQYF	TGTGCCAGCAGCTTGGGCGGGTACGAGCAGTACTTC
NA	TRBJ2-1	TRBV6-4	TRBD2	CATMNPGGSSYNEQFF	TGTGCCACCATGAATCCGGGGGGGTCCTCCTACAATGAGCAGTTCTTC
few	TRBJ1-1	TRBV19	TRBD1	CASTPRQGYTLTEAFF	TGTGCCAGTACCCCGCGACAGGGATATACCCTCACTGAAGCTTTCTTT
NA	TRBJ1-2	TRBV28	NA	CASSSRTGYGYTF	TGTGCCAGCAGTTCACGGACGGGCTATGGCTACACCTTC
NA	TRBJ2-5	TRBV5-1	TRBD2	CASSYRTSGGASETQYF	TGCGCCAGCAGCTACCGGACTAGCGGGGGGGCAAGTGAGACCCAGTACTTC
once	TRBJ2-7	TRBV7-9	TRBD1	CASSLGVQGAKYF	TGTGCCAGCAGCCTGGGGGTTCAGGGGGCGAAGTACTTC